One sample yielded the 2 T cell receptor beta chains listed below, sequenced in a study of T cell repertoires in cytomegalovirus infection. One entry per CDR3 protein results from TCRdb running MiXCR on the reads. Of about 350,000 distinct CDR3 sequences in the sample, roughly 34% were seen once. Which antigens these TCRs recognize remains unknown. The sample in question was cultured PBMCs, obtained from culture after CMV antigen stimulation. The origin of the receptors is a human donor in good health (CMV status not recorded). Some clones in this sample may be carry-over from other donors' samples.

The chain combines TRBV28 with TRBJ2-3, with TRBD2 matching over 10 bases. With V trimmed by 6 bases and J by 5 bases, 11 bases remained unmatched. The CDR3 has 16 residues. Looked up from germline, CDR1 is MDHEN and CDR2 is SYDVKM. In DNA form, the CDR3 reads TGTGCCAGCAGGATCAGCGGGAGGGCCAGGGGAGATACGCAGTATTTT. This encodes CASRISGRARGDTQYF.

J is TRBJ2-7 and V is TRBV29-1; 8 nucleotides match TRBD2. Germline assignment: CDR1 SQVTM and CDR2 ANQGSEA. The junction had 8 bases not matched to a gene; V was cut back by 4 bases and J by 3 bases. The CDR3 sequence is 14 residues long. As DNA, the CDR3 is TGCAGCGTTGTGGTAGCGGGGATACTCTACGAGCAGTACTTC. This sequence encodes CSVVVAGILYEQYF.